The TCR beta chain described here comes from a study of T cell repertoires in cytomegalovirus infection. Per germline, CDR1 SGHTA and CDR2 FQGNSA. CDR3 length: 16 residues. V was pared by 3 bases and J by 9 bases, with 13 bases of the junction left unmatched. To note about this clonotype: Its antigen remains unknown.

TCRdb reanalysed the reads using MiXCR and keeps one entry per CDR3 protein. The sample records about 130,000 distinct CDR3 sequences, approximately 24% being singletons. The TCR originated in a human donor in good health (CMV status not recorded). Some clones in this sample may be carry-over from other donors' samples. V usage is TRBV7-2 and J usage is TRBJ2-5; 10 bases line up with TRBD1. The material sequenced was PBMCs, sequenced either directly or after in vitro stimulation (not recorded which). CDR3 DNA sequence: TGTGCCAGCAGCTTTGCCGGGACAGGGGATAGGAAGGCCCAGTACTTC. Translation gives CASSFAGTGDRKAQYF.